Each of the 13 T cell receptor beta chains below was sequenced from the same sample in a study of shared clonotypes between healthy human individuals. Sequencing was performed with immunoSEQ multiplex PCR; in TCRdb, only in-frame clones are kept and a portion is missing. The data hold roughly 720,000 clones, with roughly 87% observed a single time. The sample was memory CD8+ T cells from PBMCs. Noted subset: CD45RO+ cells pooled with CCR7-negative TemRA cells. These receptors were obtained from a man between 18 and 29 years old in good health. Some clones in this sample may be carry-over from other donors' samples.

This clone was recorded only once. The chain couples TRBV5-8 to TRBJ1-3; D is unclear. Trimming removed 2 bases from V and 0 bases from J, with 6 bases in between. Germline assignment: CDR1 SGHTS and CDR2 YDEGEE. The CDR3 loop spans 14 amino acids. CDR3 region: CASSFGSSGNTIYF. The CDR3 bases are TGTGCCAGCAGCTTCGGGAGCTCTGGAAACACCATATATTTT.

On this clone: The same CDR3 arises from other DNA sequences in this sample as well. CDR3 nucleotide sequence: TGTGCCAGCAGTTTGGCAGGTCCTTACAATGAGCAGTTCTTC. Residues: CASSLAGPYNEQFF. V and J are TRBV28 and TRBJ2-1, with unresolved D. The CDR3 loop spans 14 amino acids. From germline, CDR1 is MDHEN and CDR2 SYDVKM. V dropped 3 bases and J dropped 4 bases, with 10 bases sitting between them. Together with reference TRBV28 and TRBJ2-1, the CDR3 gives the full variable domain: DVKVTQSSRYLVKRTGEKVFLECVQDMDHENMFWYRQDPGLGLRLIYFSYDVKMKEKGDIPEGYSVSREKKERFSLILESASTNQTSMYLCASSLAGPYNEQFFGPGTRLTVL.

This sequence joins TRBV28 and TRBJ1-2, with 10 bases identical to TRBD1. This CDR3 has 13 residues. Losses at the gene ends were 6 bases for V and 7 bases for J; bases not matched to a gene: 5. Per germline, CDR1 MDHEN and CDR2 SYDVKM. CDR3 protein: CASRPRTGGGYTF. The CDR3 nucleotides read TGTGCCAGCAGACCCCGGACAGGGGGTGGCTACACCTTC.

The V call is TRBV7-6, the J call TRBJ2-1, with TRBD1 matching 9 bases. V was clipped by 5 bases and J by 7 bases; unmatched bases: 3. The germline V gene has CDR1 SGHVS and CDR2 FNYEAQ. The CDR3 extends over 13 amino acids. CDR3 sequence (DNA): TGTGCCAGCAGCGGGGACAGGGCGAATGAGCAGTTCTTC. Its translation: CASSGDRANEQFF. The entire variable domain, with the rest obtained from reference TRBV7-6 and TRBJ2-1, is as follows: GAGVSQSPRYKVTKRGQDVALRCDPISGHVSLYWYRQALGQGPEFLTYFNYEAQQDKSGLPNDRFSAERPEGSISTLTIQRTEQRDSAMYRCASSGDRANEQFFGPGTRLTVL.

As for this clone: Other nucleotide sequences from this sample produce the same CDR3. The rearrangement joins TRBV27 to TRBJ2-7; 9 positions match TRBD1. Trimming cost V 3 bases and J 3 bases; bases outside gene matches: 3. Looked up from germline, CDR1 is MNHEY and CDR2 is SMNVEV (reference sequence). CDR3 length: 14 residues. The CDR3 region is CASSFGTGIYEQYF. The CDR3 region has the DNA TGTGCCAGCAGTTTCGGGACAGGGATCTACGAGCAGTACTTC.

V is TRBV19 and J is TRBJ1-2; 9 positions match TRBD1. The CDR3 runs 16 residues. With 4 bases clipped from V and 0 bases from J, the junction kept 6 bases outside the gene matches. Germline V gene lookup returns CDR1 LNHDA and CDR2 SQIVND (reference sequence). The DNA for the CDR3 is TGTGCCAGTAGTAGGGACAGGGCAAGCCCTAACTATGGCTACACCTTC. Its translation is CASSRDRASPNYGYTF.

This clone was counted a single time. The V gene is TRBV10-3, the J gene TRBJ2-3; the match to TRBD2 covers 9 bases. CDR3 size: 13 residues. V dropped 10 bases and J dropped 4; count of bases not matched to a gene: 6. The germline V gene encodes CDR1 ENHRY and CDR2 SYGVKD. The CDR3 sequence is CATRGLAPDTQYF. The CDR3 DNA sequence: TGTGCCACCAGGGGACTAGCCCCAGATACGCAGTATTTT.

This clone was counted between two and nine times. The rearrangement links TRBV15 to TRBJ2-1; TRBD2 matches 14 bases. The trim removed 5 bases at V and 10 bases at J, leaving 7 bases unmatched. This CDR3 is 15 amino acids long. Germline CDR1 LNHNV, CDR2 YYDKDF (reference sequence). As DNA, the CDR3 is TGTGCCACCAGCGGCGGGACTAGCGGGGGCTCGGAGCAGTTCTTC. It is translated as CATSGGTSGGSEQFF.

This chain joins TRBV10-1 and TRBJ2-7; D tentatively reads TRBD1 or TRBD2 (7 bases each). Looked up from germline, CDR1 is WNHNN and CDR2 is SYGVQD (reference sequence). The V gene lost 6 bases and the J gene lost 3 bases, with 27 bases spanning the gap. The CDR3 is 18 residues long. The CDR3 DNA is TGCGCCAGCAGCCGAGGACAGGCCGGGACTACAAACGGCTACGAGCAGTACTTC. Residues: CASSRGQAGTTNGYEQYF.

The rearrangement uses TRBV19 and TRBJ1-1, with TRBD1 identical over 8 bases. Germline assignment: CDR1 LNHDA and CDR2 SQIVND (reference sequence). This CDR3 has 15 amino acids. The V segment lost 5 bases and the J segment 2 bases; nucleotides outside the gene matches: 7. This CDR3 is CASSPLGQGNTEAFF. In DNA, the CDR3 is TGTGCCAGTAGTCCCTTAGGACAGGGAAACACTGAAGCTTTCTTT.

The table lists this clone with a count of one. The chain links TRBV2 to TRBJ2-5; D gene unclear. Matching the DNA end better, TRBJ2-7 makes the J call doubtful. Germline CDR1 and CDR2: SNHLY and FYNNEI. This CDR3 comprises 13 residues. The CDR3 spells CASSAPSSYEQYF. CDR3 in DNA: TGTGCCAGCAGTGCCCCCAGCTCCTACGAGCAGTACTTC.

The chain links TRBV6-5 to TRBJ2-1, with TRBD2 matching over 12 bases. The CDR3 has 15 residues. Germline V gene lookup returns CDR1 MNHEY and CDR2 SVGAGI. J was trimmed by 7 bases and V by 5 bases; bases with no gene match: 6. This CDR3 reads CASSRLAGVVNEQFF. CDR3 nucleotides: TGTGCCAGCAGTAGACTAGCGGGAGTAGTGAATGAGCAGTTCTTC.

This chain connects TRBV29-1 to TRBJ2-5; D gene ambiguous. The CDR3 covers 12 residues. In germline, CDR1 is SQVTM, CDR2 ANQGSEA. The V end lost 5 bases, the J end lost 2 bases, and 9 bases lay between the germline ends. The CDR3 sequence is CSVSAAQETQYF. CDR3 coding DNA: TGCAGCGTTTCTGCGGCACAAGAGACCCAGTACTTC.